This T cell receptor beta chain was sequenced in a study of breast tumors, draining lymph nodes, adjacent tissues. General study findings and limits: Tumor TCR diversity was below lymph nodes but above nontumor tissue. Data only fit, rather than demonstrated, lymph node origin of most tumor T cells. Tumor and nontumor repertoires were significantly more similar in luminal-like than in basal-like breast cancer.

Regarding this clonotype: Its antigen remains unknown.

The germline V gene encodes CDR1 MDHEN and CDR2 SYDVKM. CDR3 length equals 13 residues. V dropped 6 bases and J dropped 8 bases, with 16 bases sitting between them. TCRdb fed the multiplex PCR reads into MiXCR, producing one record per CDR3 protein. In the table there are 20,000 to 25,000 distinct CDR3 sequences, under 60% of which are singletons. The specimen was breast tumor tissue. This sequence originates from a female donor with breast cancer. Some clones in this sample may be carry-over from other donors' samples. The chain is built from TRBV28 and TRBJ1-2; D remains ambiguous. The DNA for the CDR3 is TGTGCCAGCAGACCCCCTGGGAGGGAAGGCTACACCTTC. Amino acid sequence: CASRPPGREGYTF.